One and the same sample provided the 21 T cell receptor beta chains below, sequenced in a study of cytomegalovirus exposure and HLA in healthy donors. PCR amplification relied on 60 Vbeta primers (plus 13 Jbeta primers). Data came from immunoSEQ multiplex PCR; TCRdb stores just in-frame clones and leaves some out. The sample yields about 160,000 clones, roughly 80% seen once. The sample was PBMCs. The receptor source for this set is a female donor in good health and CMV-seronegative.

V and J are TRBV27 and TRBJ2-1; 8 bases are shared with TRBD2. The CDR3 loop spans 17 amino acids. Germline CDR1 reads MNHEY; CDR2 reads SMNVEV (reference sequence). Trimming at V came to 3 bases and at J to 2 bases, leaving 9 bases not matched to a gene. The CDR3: CASSFLGGRSAYNEQFF. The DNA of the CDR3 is TGTGCCAGCAGTTTCCTGGGCGGGAGGTCCGCCTACAATGAGCAGTTCTTC.

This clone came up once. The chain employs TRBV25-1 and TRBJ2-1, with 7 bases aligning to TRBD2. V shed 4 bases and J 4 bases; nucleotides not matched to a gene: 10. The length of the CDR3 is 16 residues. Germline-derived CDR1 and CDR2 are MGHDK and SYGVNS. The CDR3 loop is CASSGGLAEDYNEQFF. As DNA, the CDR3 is TGTGCCAGCAGTGGCGGTCTAGCGGAGGATTACAATGAGCAGTTCTTC.

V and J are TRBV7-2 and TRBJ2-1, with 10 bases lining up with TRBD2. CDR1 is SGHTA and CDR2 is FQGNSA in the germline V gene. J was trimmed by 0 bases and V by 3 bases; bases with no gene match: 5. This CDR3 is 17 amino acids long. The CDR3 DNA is TGTGCCAGCAGCTTCACTAGCGGGGCTTACTCCTACAATGAGCAGTTCTTC. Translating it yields CASSFTSGAYSYNEQFF.

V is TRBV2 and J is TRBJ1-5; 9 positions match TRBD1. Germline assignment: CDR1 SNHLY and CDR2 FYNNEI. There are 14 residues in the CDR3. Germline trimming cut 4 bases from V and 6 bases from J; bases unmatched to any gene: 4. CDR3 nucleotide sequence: TGTGCCAGCAGTGGGACAGGGGCAGGTCAGCCCCAGCATTTT. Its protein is CASSGTGAGQPQHF.

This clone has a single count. CDR3 residues: CASSFGGAVAHEQYF. CDR3 nucleotides: TGTGCCAGCAGTTTTGGGGGGGCGGTTGCCCACGAGCAGTACTTC. This chain links TRBV27 with TRBJ2-7, with a possible D match to TRBD2 (7 bases). Trimming removed 3 bases from V and 5 bases from J, with 17 bases in between. CDR1 is MNHEY, CDR2 SMNVEV, per germline (reference sequence). The CDR3 extends over 15 amino acids.

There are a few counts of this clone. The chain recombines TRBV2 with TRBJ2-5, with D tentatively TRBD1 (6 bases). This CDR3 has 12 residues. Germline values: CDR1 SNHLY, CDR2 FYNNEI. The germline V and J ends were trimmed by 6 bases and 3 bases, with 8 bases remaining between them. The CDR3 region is CASRNREETQYF. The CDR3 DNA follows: TGTGCCAGCAGGAACAGGGAAGAGACCCAGTACTTC.

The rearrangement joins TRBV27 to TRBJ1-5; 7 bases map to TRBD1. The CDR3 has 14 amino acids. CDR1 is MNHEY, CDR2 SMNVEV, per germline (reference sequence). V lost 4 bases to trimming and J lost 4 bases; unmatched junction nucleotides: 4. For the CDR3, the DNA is TGTGCCAGCAGTTCCTACAGGGGAAATCAGCCCCAGCATTTT. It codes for CASSSYRGNQPQHF.

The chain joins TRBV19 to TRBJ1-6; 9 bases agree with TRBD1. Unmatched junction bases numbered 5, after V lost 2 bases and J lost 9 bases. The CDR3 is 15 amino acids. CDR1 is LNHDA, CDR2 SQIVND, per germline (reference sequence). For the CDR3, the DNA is TGTGCCAGTAGTATAACCCGACAGGGGGGTTCACCCCTCCACTTT. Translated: CASSITRQGGSPLHF.

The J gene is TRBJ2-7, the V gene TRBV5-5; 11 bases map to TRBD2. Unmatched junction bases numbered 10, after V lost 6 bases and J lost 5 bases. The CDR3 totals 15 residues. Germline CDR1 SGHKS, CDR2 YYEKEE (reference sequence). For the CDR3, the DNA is TGTGCCAGCATCCTTAGCGGGGGGGCCGTCGACGAGCAGTACTTC. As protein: CASILSGGAVDEQYF. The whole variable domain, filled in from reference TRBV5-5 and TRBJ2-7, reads DAGVTQSPTHLIKTRGQQVTLRCSPISGHKSVSWYQQVLGQGPQFIFQYYEKEERGRGNFPDRFSARQFPNYSSELNVNALLLGDSALYLCASILSGGAVDEQYFGPGTRLTVT.

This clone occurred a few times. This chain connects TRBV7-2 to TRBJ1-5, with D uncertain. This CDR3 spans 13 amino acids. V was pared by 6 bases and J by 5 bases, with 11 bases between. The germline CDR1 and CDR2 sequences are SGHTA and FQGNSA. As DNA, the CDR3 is TGTGCCAGCAGTCGGGAGAGCTATCAGCCCCAGCATTTT. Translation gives CASSRESYQPQHF.

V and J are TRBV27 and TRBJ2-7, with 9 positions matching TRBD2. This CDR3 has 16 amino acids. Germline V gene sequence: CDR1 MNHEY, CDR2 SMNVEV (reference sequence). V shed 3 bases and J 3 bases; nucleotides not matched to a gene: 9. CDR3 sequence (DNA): TGTGCCAGCAGTTTGTCTAGCGGGGCGACGTTCTACGAGCAGTACTTC. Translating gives CASSLSSGATFYEQYF.

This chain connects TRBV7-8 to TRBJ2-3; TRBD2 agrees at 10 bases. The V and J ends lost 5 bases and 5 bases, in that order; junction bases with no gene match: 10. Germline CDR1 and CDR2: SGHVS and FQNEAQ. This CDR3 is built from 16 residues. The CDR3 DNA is TGTGCCAGCAGCCCGGAGGCTAGCGGGAGTGGAGATACGCAGTATTTT. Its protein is CASSPEASGSGDTQYF.

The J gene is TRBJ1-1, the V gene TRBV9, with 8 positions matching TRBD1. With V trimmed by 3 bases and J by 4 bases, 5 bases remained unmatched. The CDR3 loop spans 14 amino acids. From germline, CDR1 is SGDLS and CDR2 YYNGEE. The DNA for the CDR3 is TGTGCCAGCAGCGGGACAGGGTTTTCCACTGAAGCTTTCTTT. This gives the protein CASSGTGFSTEAFF. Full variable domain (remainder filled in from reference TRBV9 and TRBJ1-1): DSGVTQTPKHLITATGQRVTLRCSPRSGDLSVYWYQQSLDQGLQFLIQYYNGEERAKGNILERFSAQQFPDLHSELNLSSLELGDSALYFCASSGTGFSTEAFFGQGTRLTVV.

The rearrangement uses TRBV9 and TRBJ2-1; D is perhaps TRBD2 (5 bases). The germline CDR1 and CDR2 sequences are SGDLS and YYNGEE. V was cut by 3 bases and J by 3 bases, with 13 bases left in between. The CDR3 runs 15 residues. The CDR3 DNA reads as TGTGCCAGCAGCGAAGATGGTCGGGACTACAATGAGCAGTTCTTC. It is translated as CASSEDGRDYNEQFF.

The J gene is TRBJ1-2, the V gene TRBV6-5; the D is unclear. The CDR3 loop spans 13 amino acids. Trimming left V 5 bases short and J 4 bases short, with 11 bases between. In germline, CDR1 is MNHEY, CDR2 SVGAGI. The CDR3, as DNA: TGTGCCAGCAGTGTGAGCAGCGTCTATGGCTACACCTTC. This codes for CASSVSSVYGYTF.

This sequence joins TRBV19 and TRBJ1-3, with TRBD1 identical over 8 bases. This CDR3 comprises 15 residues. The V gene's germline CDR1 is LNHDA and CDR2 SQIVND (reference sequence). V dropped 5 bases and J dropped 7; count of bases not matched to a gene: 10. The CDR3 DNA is TGTGCCAGTAGTGTCGGACAGGGCCCAGGGAACACCATATATTTT. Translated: CASSVGQGPGNTIYF.

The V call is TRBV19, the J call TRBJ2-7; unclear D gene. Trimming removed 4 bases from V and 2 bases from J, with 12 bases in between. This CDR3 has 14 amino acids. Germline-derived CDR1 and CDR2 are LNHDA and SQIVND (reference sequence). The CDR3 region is CASSRSYEAYEQYF. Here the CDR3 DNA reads TGTGCCAGTAGTAGGTCCTACGAGGCCTACGAGCAGTACTTC.

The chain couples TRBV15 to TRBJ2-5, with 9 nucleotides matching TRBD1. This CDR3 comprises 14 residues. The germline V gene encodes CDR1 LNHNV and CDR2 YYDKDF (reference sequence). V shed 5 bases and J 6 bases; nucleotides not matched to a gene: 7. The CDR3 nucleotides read TGTGCCACCAGCCGCCGACAGGGGGTAAAGACCCAGTACTTC. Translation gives CATSRRQGVKTQYF.

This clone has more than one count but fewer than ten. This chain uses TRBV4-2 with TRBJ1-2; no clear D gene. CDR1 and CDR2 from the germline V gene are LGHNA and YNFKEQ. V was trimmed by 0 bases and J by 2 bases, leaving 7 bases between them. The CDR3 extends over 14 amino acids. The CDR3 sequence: CASSQEYENYGYTF. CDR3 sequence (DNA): TGTGCCAGCAGCCAAGAATACGAGAACTATGGCTACACCTTC.

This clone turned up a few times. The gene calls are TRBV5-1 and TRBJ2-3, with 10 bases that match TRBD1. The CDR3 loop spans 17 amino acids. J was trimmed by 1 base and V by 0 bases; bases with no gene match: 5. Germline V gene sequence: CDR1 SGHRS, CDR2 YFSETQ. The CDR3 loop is CASSLGGQGVRTDTQYF. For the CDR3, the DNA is TGCGCCAGCAGCTTGGGCGGACAGGGGGTGCGCACAGATACGCAGTATTTT.

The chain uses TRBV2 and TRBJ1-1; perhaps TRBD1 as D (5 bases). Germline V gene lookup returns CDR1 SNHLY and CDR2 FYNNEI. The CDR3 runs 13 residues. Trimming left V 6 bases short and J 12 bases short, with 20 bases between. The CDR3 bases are TGTGCCAGCAGGTTACAGGCAACAACTCCGCCTTTCTTT. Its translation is CASRLQATTPPFF.